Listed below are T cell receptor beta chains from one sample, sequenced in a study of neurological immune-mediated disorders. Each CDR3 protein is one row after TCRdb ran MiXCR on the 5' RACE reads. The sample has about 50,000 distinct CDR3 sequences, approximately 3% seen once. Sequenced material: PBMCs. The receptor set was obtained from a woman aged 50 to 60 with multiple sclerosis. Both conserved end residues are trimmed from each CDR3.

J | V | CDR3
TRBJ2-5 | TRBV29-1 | SVETILGETQY
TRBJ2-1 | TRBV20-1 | SARGAAGANNEQF
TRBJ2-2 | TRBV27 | ASNLSGGVTGELF
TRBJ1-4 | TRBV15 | ATSRGQGATNEKLF
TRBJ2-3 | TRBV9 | ASSVGLSRYRTSGYTDTQY
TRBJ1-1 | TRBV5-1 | ASSLEGKGTEAF
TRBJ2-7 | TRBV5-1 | ASSGGVRSSYEQY
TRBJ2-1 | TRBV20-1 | SAPGGRDYYNEQF
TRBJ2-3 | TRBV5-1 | ASSLVVSRVVDTQY
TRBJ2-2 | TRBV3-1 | ASSRTSADTGELF
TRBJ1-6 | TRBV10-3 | AISNSGANSPLH
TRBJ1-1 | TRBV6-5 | ASSYSGRGNTEAF
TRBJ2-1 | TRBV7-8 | ASSLSTRRAYNEQF
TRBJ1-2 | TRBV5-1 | ASSSSGEGYT
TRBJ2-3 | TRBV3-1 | ASSQDPTGGLNTQY
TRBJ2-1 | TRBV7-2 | ASSTPGLVSYNEQF
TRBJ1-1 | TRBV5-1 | ASSFGGGRHTEAF
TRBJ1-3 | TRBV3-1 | ASSRSDSYSGNTIY
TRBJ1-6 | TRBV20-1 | SAPGGGWYNSPLH
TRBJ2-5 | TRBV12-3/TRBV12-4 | ASSFRGARGETQY
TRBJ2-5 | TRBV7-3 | ASSLGREEGTQY
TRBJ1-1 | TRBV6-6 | ASSYRQPEAF
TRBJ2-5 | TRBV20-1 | SARAPTGGDLETQY
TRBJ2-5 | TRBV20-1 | SASPNSQETQY
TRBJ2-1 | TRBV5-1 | ASRASGRTNEQF
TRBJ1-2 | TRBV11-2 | ASTRQGTNYGYT
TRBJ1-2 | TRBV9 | ASTSISRGLNGYT
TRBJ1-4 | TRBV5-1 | ASSAASINEKLF
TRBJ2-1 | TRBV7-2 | ASSHNPGGNEQF
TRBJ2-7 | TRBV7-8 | ASSLGTRLYEQY
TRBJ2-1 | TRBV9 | ASSVVGTGTYNEQF
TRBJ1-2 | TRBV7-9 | ASSEGPLADGYT
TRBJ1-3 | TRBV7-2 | ASSRDSRTIY
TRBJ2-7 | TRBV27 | ASSVGLAGGEQY
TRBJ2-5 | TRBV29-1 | SVVLAGGSPAKTQY
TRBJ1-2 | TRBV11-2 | ASSPDWAGAGGGYT
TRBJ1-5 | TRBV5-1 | ASSLTPSNQPQH